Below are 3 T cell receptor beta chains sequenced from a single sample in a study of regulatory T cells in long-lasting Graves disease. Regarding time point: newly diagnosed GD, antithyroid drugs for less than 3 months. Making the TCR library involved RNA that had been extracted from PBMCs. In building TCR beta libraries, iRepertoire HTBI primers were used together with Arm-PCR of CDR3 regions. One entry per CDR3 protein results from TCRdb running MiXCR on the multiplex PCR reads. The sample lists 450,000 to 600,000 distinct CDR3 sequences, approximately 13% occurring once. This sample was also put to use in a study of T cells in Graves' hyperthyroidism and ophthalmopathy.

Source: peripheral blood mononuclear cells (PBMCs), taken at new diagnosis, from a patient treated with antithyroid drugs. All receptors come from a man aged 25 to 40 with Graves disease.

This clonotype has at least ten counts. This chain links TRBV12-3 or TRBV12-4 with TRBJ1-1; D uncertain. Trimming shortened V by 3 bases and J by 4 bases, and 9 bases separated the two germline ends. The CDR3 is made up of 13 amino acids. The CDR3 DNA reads TGTGCCAGCAGTTTTCAGTCTTTCACTGAAGCTTTCTTT. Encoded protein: CASSFQSFTEAFF.

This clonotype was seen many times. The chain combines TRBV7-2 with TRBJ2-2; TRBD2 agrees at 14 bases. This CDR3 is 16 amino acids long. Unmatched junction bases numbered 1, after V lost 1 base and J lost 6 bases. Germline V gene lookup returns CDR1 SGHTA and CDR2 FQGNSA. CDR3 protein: CASSLVTSGRAGELFF. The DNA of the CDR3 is TGTGCCAGCAGCTTAGTGACTAGCGGGAGGGCCGGGGAGCTGTTTTTT.

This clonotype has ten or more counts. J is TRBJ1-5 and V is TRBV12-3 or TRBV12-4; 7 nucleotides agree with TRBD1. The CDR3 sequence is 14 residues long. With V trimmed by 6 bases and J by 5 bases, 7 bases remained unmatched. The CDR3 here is CASSPRRGDQPQHF. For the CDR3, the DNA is TGTGCCAGCAGCCCCCGCAGGGGGGATCAGCCCCAGCATTTT.